This T cell receptor beta chain stems from a study of T cell responses to AZD1222 COVID-19 vaccine. The assay was immunoSEQ multiplex PCR, and TCRdb's table has in-frame clones only and misses some. Found here are around 160,000 clones, 90% to 95% of them singletons; the top ten hold approximately 5.2%. Germline trimming cut 6 bases from V and 4 bases from J; bases unmatched to any gene: 8. The germline V gene has CDR1 MNHEY and CDR2 SMNVEV (reference sequence). CDR3 length: 14 residues. The receptor's source is an adult in good health. The specimen was peripheral blood, collected on day 0 of AZD1222 vaccination. The chain joins TRBV27 to TRBJ2-7, with 8 bases lining up with TRBD2. The CDR3 loop reads CASSSGPGGYEQYF. In DNA, the CDR3 is TGTGCCAGCAGCAGCGGCCCGGGAGGGTACGAGCAGTACTTC.